This T cell receptor beta chain comes out of a study of cytomegalovirus exposure and HLA in healthy donors. The junction had 4 bases not matched to a gene; V was cut back by 3 bases and J by 7 bases. Per germline, CDR1 GTSNPN and CDR2 SVGIG (reference sequence). CDR3 length equals 13 residues. Comment on this clone: The antigen is undetermined.

General study points: Common viral pathogens seemed, in a later analysis, to connect with several of the most significant clusters. A later analysis showed that HLA-associated TCR beta chains had undergone more clonal expansion than equally common others. The authors later linked a missense DCLRE1C variant to TCR beta V- and J-gene trimming.

With 60 Vbeta and 13 Jbeta primers, the PCR was carried out. Authors' methods: The authors later counted 75 million to 90 million unique TCR beta chains, some 9.9 million of them shared. Using immunoSEQ multiplex PCR, the repertoire was profiled, and TCRdb retains in-frame clones only, with some absent. Clonal size and the V and J genes are those of that table, whereas D and trimming came from the DNA. Of 200,000 to 250,000 clones listed, more than 75% are singletons. This rearrangement joins TRBV30 to TRBJ2-2; TRBD1 matches 8 bases. Source material: PBMCs. The receptor was isolated from a human donor in good health. DNA for the CDR3: TGTGCCTGGAGGAGCAGGGGGCACGGGGAGCTGTTTTTT. This encodes CAWRSRGHGELFF.